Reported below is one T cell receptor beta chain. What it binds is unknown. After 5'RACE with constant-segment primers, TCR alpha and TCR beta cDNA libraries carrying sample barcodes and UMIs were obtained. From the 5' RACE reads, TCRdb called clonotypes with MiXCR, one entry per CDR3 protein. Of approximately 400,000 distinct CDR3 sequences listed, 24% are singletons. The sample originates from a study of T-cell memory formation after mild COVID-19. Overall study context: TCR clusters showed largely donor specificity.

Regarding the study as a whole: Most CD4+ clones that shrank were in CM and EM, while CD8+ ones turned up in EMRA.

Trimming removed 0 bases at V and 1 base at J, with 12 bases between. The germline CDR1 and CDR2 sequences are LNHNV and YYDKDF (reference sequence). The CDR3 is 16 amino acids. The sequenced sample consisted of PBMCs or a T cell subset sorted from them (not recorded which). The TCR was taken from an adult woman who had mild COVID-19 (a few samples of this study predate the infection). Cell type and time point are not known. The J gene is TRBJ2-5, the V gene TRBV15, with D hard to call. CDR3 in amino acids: CATSRDLGSSQETQYF. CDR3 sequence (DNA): TGTGCCACCAGCAGAGATCTGGGTTCTTCCCAAGAGACCCAGTACTTC.